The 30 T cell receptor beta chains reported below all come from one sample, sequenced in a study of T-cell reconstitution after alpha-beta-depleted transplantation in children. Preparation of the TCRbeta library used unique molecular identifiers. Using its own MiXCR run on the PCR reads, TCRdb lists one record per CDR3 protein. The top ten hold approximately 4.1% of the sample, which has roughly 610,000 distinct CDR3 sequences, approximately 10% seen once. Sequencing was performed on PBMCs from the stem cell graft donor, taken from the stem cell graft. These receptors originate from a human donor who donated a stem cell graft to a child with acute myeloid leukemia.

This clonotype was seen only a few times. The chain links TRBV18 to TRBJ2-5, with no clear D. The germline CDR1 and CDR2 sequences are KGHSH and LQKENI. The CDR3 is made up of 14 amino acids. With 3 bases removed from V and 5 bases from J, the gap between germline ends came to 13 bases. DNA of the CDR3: TGTGCCAGCTCACCGGGCAGCTTGGGGGAGACCCAGTACTTC. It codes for CASSPGSLGETQYF. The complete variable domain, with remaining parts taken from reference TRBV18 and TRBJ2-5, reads NAGVMQNPRHLVRRRGQEARLRCSPMKGHSHVYWYRQLPEEGLKFMVYLQKENIIDESGMPKERFSAEFPKEGPSILRIQQVVRGDSAAYFCASSPGSLGETQYFGPGTRLLVL.

The CDR3: CSARDSLAYNEQFF. CDR3 DNA sequence: TGCAGTGCTAGAGATTCACTAGCCTACAATGAGCAGTTCTTC. The gene calls are TRBV20-1 and TRBJ2-1; tentatively, D is TRBD2 (5 bases). V was trimmed by 0 bases and J by 2 bases, leaving 8 bases between them. The germline V gene has CDR1 DFQATT and CDR2 SNEGSKA (reference sequence). The CDR3 spans 14 residues.

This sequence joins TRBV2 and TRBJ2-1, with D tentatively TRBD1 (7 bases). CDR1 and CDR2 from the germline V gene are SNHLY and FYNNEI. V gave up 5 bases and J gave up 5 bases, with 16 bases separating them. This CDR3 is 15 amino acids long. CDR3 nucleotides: TGTGCCAGCAGTCTCGGCAGGGGGGTTAACAATGAGCAGTTCTTC. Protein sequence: CASSLGRGVNNEQFF.

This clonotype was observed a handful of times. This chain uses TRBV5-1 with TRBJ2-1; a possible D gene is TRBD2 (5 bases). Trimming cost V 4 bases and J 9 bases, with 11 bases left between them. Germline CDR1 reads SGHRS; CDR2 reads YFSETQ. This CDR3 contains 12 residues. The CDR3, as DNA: TGCGCCAGCAGCCCCGGGAATCGTGAGCAGTTCTTC. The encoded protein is CASSPGNREQFF.

CDR3 sequence reads: CASTGPKETQYF. The CDR3 bases are TGCGCCAGCACTGGACCCAAAGAGACCCAGTACTTC. The V call is TRBV10-2, the J call TRBJ2-5; the D is unclear. The CDR3 length is 12 residues. Per the germline V gene, CDR1 is WSHSY and CDR2 is SAAADI. V was pared by 7 bases and J by 3 bases, with 9 bases between.

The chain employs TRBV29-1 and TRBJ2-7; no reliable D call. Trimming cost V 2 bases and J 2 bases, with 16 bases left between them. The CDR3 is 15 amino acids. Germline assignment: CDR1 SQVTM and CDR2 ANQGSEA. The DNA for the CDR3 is TGCAGCGTTGAAACCTCCGGCTACAGAGCCTACGAGCAGTACTTC. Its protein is CSVETSGYRAYEQYF.

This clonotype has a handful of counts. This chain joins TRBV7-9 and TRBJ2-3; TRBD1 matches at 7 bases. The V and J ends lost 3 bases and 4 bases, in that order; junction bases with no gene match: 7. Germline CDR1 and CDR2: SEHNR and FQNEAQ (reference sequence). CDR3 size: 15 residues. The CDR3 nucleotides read TGTGCCAGCAGCTTGGGTGACAGGGCGGCAGATACGCAGTATTTT. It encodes CASSLGDRAADTQYF.

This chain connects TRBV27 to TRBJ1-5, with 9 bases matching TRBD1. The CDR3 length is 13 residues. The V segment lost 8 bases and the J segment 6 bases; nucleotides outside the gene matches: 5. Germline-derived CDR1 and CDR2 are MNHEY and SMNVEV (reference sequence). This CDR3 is CASSMDRGQPQHF. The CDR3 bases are TGTGCCAGCTCCATGGACAGGGGTCAGCCCCAGCATTTT.

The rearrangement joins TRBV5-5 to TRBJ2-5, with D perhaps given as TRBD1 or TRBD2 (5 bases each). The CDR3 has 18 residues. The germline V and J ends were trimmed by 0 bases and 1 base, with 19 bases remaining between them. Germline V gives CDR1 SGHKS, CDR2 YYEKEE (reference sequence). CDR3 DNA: TGTGCCAGCAGCTTGGGGGTGAACCTGGGACGCCTCCAAGAGACCCAGTACTTC. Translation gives CASSLGVNLGRLQETQYF.

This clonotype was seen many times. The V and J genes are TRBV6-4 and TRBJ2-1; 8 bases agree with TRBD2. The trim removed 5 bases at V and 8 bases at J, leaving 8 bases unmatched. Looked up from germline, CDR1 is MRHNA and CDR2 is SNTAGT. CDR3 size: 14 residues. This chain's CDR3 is CASSTGRESDEQFF. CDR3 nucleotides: TGTGCCAGCAGTACCGGGAGGGAAAGCGATGAGCAGTTCTTC.

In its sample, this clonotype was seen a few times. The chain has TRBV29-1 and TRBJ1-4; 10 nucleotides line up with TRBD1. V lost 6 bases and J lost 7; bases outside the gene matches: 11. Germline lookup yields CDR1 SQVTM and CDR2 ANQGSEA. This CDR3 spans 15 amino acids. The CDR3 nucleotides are TGCAGCGTCCGTCGGGGTGGACAGGGGGGTGAAAAACTGTTTTTT. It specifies CSVRRGGQGGEKLFF. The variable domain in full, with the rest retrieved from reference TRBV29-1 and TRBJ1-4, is SAVISQKPSRDICQRGTSLTIQCQVDSQVTMMFWYRQQPGQSLTLIATANQGSEATYESGFVIDKFPISRPNLTFSTLTVSNMSPEDSSIYLCSVRRGGQGGEKLFFGSGTQLSVL.

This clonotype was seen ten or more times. As DNA, the CDR3 is TGCAGCGTTGAGTCGCAGGGGATCTCCGGGGAGCTGTTTTTT. Translating it yields CSVESQGISGELFF. The chain links TRBV29-1 to TRBJ2-2; perhaps TRBD1 as D (6 bases). Per the germline V gene, CDR1 is SQVTM and CDR2 is ANQGSEA. V lost 3 bases, J lost 6 bases, and 14 bases lay in between. There are 14 residues in the CDR3.

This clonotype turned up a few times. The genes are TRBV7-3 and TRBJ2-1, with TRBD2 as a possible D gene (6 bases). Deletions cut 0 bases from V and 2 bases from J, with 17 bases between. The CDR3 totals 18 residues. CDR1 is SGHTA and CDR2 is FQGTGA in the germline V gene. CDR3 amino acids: CASSLTGGSLRAYNEQFF. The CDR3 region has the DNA TGTGCCAGCAGCTTAACGGGAGGCTCACTCCGGGCCTACAATGAGCAGTTCTTC. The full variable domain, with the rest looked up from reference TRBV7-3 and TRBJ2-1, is GAGVSQTPSNKVTEKGKYVELRCDPISGHTALYWYRQSLGQGPEFLIYFQGTGAADDSGLPNDRFFAVRPEGSVSTLKIQRTERGDSAVYLCASSLTGGSLRAYNEQFFGPGTRLTVL.

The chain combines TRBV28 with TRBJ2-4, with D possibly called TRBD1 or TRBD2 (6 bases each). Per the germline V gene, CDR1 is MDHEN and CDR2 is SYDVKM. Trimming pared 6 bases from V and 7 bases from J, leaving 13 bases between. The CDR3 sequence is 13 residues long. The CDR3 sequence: CASRPQGRNIQYF. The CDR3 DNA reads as TGTGCCAGCAGACCTCAGGGGAGGAACATTCAGTACTTC.

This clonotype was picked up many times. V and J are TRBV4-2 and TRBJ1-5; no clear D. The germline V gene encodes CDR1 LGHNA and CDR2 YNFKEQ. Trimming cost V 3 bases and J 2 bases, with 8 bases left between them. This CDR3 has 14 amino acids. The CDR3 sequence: CASSHSGGNQPQHF. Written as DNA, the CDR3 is TGTGCCAGCAGCCATTCTGGGGGCAATCAGCCCCAGCATTTT.

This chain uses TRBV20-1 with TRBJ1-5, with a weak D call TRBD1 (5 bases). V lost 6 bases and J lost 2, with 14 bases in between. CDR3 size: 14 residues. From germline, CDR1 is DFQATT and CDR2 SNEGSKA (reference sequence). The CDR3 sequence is CSAPGSTGNQPQHF. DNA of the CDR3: TGCAGTGCCCCAGGGTCTACGGGCAATCAGCCCCAGCATTTT.

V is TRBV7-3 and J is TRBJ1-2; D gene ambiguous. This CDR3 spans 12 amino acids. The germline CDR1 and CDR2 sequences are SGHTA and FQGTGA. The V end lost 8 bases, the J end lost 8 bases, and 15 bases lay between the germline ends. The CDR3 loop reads CASSDGSRGYTF. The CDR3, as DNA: TGTGCCAGCTCAGACGGTTCGAGGGGCTACACCTTC.

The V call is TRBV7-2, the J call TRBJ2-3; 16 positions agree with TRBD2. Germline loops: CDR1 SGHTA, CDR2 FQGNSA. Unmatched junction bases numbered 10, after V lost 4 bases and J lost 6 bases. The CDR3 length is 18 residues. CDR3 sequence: CASSSSTGTSGRADTQYF. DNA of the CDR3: TGTGCCAGCAGCTCGAGTACCGGGACTAGCGGGAGGGCGGATACGCAGTATTTT.

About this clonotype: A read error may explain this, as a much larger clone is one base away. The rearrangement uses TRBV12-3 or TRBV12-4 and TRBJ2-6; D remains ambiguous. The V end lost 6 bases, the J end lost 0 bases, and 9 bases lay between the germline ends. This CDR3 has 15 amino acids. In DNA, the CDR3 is TGTGCCAGCAGCCTAGTCAACTCTGGGGCCAACGTCCTGACTTTC. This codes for CASSLVNSGANVLTF.

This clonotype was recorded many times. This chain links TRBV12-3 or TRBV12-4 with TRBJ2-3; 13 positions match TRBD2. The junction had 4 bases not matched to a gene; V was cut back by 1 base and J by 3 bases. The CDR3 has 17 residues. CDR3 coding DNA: TGTGCCAGCAGTTTAGGGACTAGCGGGAGTCGAACAGATACGCAGTATTTT. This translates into CASSLGTSGSRTDTQYF.

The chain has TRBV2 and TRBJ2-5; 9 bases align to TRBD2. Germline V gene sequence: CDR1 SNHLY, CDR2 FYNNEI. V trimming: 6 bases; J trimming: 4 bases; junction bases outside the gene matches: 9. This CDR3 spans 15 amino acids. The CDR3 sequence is CASRSRRGGAETQYF. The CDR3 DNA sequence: TGTGCCAGCAGATCCCGACGCGGGGGGGCAGAGACCCAGTACTTC. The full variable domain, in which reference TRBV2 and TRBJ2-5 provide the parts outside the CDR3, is EPEVTQTPSHQVTQMGQEVILRCVPISNHLYFYWYRQILGQKVEFLVSFYNNEISEKSEIFDDQFSVERPDGSNFTLKIRSTKLEDSAMYFCASRSRRGGAETQYFGPGTRLLVL.

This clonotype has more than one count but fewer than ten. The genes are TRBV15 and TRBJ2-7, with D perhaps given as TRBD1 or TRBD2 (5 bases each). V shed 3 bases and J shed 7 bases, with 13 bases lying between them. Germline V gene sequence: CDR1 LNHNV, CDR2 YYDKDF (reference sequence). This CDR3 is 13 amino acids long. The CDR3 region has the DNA TGTGCCACCAGCAGGGGACCGCTCCAGGAGCAGTACTTC. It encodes CATSRGPLQEQYF.

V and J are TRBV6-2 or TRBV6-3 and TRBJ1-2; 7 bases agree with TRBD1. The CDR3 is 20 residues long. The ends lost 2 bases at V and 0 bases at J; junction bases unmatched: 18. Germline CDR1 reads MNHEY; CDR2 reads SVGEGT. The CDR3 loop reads CASSYARGGQEASANYGYTF. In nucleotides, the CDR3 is TGTGCCAGCAGTTACGCTAGAGGAGGACAGGAAGCCTCAGCTAACTATGGCTACACCTTC.

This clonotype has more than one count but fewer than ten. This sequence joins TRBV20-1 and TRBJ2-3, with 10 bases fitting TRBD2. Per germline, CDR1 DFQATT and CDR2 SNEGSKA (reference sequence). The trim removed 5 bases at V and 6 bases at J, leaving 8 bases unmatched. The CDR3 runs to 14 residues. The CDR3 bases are TGCAGTGCTGCTACTAGCGGGAAAGGGGATACGCAGTATTTT. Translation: CSAATSGKGDTQYF.

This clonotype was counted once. The CDR3 loop reads CASSSPKRVAGGHTSSYNEQFF. The CDR3 DNA is TGTGCCAGCAGCTCCCCCAAAAGGGTCGCGGGAGGTCATACTAGCTCCTACAATGAGCAGTTCTTC. The chain recombines TRBV7-1 with TRBJ2-1; 8 bases align to TRBD2. TRBV7-1 falls under the ORF class, with uncertain function. This CDR3 is 22 amino acids long. The V segment lost 3 bases and the J segment 0 bases; nucleotides outside the gene matches: 22.

The CDR3 loop reads CASSLGPRSNTGELFF. The CDR3 DNA follows: TGTGCCAGCAGTTTGGGGCCTAGATCGAACACCGGGGAGCTGTTTTTT. The gene calls are TRBV28 and TRBJ2-2; TRBD1 is a possible D gene (5 bases). The length of the CDR3 is 16 residues. Trimming removed 3 bases at V and 0 bases at J, with 11 bases between. Germline V CDR1 and CDR2: MDHEN, SYDVKM.

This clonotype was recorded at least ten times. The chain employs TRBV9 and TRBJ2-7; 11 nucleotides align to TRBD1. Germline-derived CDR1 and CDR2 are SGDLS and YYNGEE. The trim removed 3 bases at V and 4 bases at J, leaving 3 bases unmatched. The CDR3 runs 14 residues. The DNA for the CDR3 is TGTGCCAGCAGCGCCGGGACAGGGGGATACGAGCAGTACTTC. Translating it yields CASSAGTGGYEQYF.

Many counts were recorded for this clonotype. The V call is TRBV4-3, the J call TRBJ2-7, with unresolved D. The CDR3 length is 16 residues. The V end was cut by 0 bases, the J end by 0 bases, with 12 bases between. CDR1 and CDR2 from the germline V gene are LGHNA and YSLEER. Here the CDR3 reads CASSQDRSVLSYEQYF. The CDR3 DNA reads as TGCGCCAGCAGCCAAGATAGGTCGGTCCTCTCCTACGAGCAGTACTTC.

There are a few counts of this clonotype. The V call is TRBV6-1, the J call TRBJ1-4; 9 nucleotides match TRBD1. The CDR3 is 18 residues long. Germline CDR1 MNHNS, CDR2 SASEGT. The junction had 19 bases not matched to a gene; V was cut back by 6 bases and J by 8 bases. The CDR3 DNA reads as TGTGCCAGCAGGACACAGGGGGCCCGGGCGATGGGGAAAGAAAAACTGTTTTTT. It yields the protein CASRTQGARAMGKEKLFF.

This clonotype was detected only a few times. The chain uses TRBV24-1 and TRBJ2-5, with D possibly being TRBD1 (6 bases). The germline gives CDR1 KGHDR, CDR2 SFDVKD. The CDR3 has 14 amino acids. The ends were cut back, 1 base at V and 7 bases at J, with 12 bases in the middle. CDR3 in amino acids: CATSDFNREGTQYF. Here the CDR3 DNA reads TGTGCCACCAGTGATTTTAACAGGGAAGGGACCCAGTACTTC.